The 18 T cell receptor beta chains below were found in one sample sequenced in a study of beta chain features in type 1 diabetes (dated by TCRdb to 2017 to 2018). The method behind the library was the immunoSEQ multiplex PCR assay. The entire amount of isolated RNA was reverse transcribed using the High Capacity cDNA Reverse Transcription Kit, so the sequenced TCRB transcripts were expressed ones. TCRdb took over this immuneACCESS table, retaining in-frame rearrangements with V and J assigned. Such tables are incomplete; in checked studies, under half of the missing clones stem from an unresolved V gene, and the remainder is unexplained. The sample includes roughly 45,000 clones, with approximately 53% observed a single time. Over 0.2% of the sample rests with the top ten. The sample taken for sequencing was stem cell memory CD4+ T cells from blood. The cell subset or site label on this specimen signifies: stem cell-like memory CD4+ T cells. All receptors come from a woman aged 25 to 39 in good health.

The chain is built from TRBV6-5 and TRBJ2-5; 14 bases line up with TRBD2. V lost 6 bases and J lost 8; bases outside the gene matches: 5. The CDR3 spans 14 residues. In germline, CDR1 is MNHEY, CDR2 SVGAGI. CDR3 region: CASRRGTSGRTQYF. DNA of the CDR3: TGTGCCAGCAGACGGGGGACTAGCGGGAGAACCCAGTACTTC.

The V gene is TRBV5-4, the J gene TRBJ2-5; 12 bases line up with TRBD2. Judging by the DNA end, TRBJ2-7 fits better; the J call may be wrong. Germline V gene data show CDR1 as SGHNT and CDR2 as YYREEE (reference sequence). This CDR3 has 17 residues. The DNA of the CDR3 is TGTGCCAGCAGCTTGGCGCCAACCGGACTAGCGGGAATCGAGCAGTACTTC. Its protein product is CASSLAPTGLAGIEQYF.

This clone was seen only a few times. The rearrangement joins TRBV7-9 to TRBJ2-3; 8 bases are a match to TRBD2. Trimming cost V 1 base and J 0 bases; bases outside gene matches: 6. CDR3 size: 17 residues. The germline V gene encodes CDR1 SEHNR and CDR2 FQNEAQ (reference sequence). CDR3 region: CASSLGVLAVSTDTQYF. CDR3 nucleotides: TGTGCCAGCAGCTTAGGGGTACTAGCGGTGAGCACAGATACGCAGTATTTT.

The chain carries TRBV7-9 and TRBJ1-4; 8 nucleotides align to TRBD1. V was pared by 3 bases and J by 7 bases, with 10 bases of the junction left unmatched. The CDR3 is 16 amino acids. Per the germline V gene, CDR1 is SEHNR and CDR2 is FQNEAQ (reference sequence). The DNA of the CDR3 is TGTGCCAGCAGCTTGGACAGGGAAATCAGGAGTGAAAAACTGTTTTTT. This codes for CASSLDREIRSEKLFF.

This clone was seen more than once but under ten times. J is TRBJ2-1 and V is TRBV7-2; D is unclear. CDR1 and CDR2 (germline): SGHTA, FQGNSA. The V end was cut by 6 bases, the J end by 9 bases, with 12 bases between. The CDR3 has 12 amino acids. The DNA of the CDR3 is TGTGCCAGCAGAGAGAGGTTGACTGAGCAGTTCTTC. This sequence encodes CASRERLTEQFF.

The chain employs TRBV5-6 and TRBJ2-7, with 9 nucleotides matching TRBD1. CDR3 length equals 16 residues. With 1 base clipped from V and 5 bases from J, the junction kept 10 bases outside the gene matches. In germline, CDR1 is SGHDT, CDR2 YYEEEE. CDR3 amino acids: CASSLRGTGSTHEQYF. The CDR3, as DNA: TGTGCCAGCAGCTTGAGGGGGACAGGGTCAACCCACGAGCAGTACTTC.

In this sample, this clone turned up a few times. The chain carries TRBV18 and TRBJ2-1; 7 bases agree with TRBD1. Trimming cost V 1 base and J 5 bases; bases outside gene matches: 5. Germline CDR1 and CDR2: KGHSH and LQKENI. This CDR3 spans 15 amino acids. CDR3 sequence: CASSPLGQRDNEQFF. The CDR3 region has the DNA TGTGCCAGCTCACCACTGGGACAGAGAGACAATGAGCAGTTCTTC.

The gene calls are TRBV7-8 and TRBJ2-7, with D possibly matching TRBD2 (5 bases). Trimming stripped 2 bases from V and 1 base from J, with 9 bases between. The CDR3 consists of 14 residues. The germline CDR1 and CDR2 sequences are SGHVS and FQNEAQ. The chain's CDR3 is CASSLQGGSYEQYF. Written as DNA, the CDR3 is TGTGCCAGCAGCTTACAAGGAGGATCCTACGAGCAGTACTTC.

This clone appeared a single time. The chain joins TRBV28 to TRBJ2-3; 8 nucleotides agree with TRBD1. This CDR3 spans 16 amino acids. The V gene's germline CDR1 is MDHEN and CDR2 SYDVKM. V gave up 6 bases and J gave up 0 bases; unmatched junction bases: 8. In nucleotides, the CDR3 is TGTGCCAGCAGGGGTGGACAGGGATTCAGCACAGATACGCAGTATTTT. Translating it yields CASRGGQGFSTDTQYF.

V gene TRBV4-3 combines with J gene TRBJ2-3; 8 bases line up with TRBD2. Losses at the gene ends were 0 bases for V and 3 bases for J; bases not matched to a gene: 8. Germline V lookup: CDR1 LGHNA, CDR2 YSLEER. The CDR3 is 17 residues long. The DNA of the CDR3 is TGCGCCAGCAGCCAAGAACCGCGGGGGGCGTTTACAGATACGCAGTATTTT. It yields the protein CASSQEPRGAFTDTQYF.

This clone has more than one count but fewer than ten. The chain recombines TRBV19 with TRBJ2-2; the D gene is possibly TRBD2 (6 bases). Germline CDR1 reads LNHDA; CDR2 reads SQIVND (reference sequence). This CDR3 comprises 16 residues. Trimming removed 5 bases from V and 2 bases from J, with 15 bases in between. CDR3 sequence reads: CASSDGGTVNTGELFF. The CDR3 coding sequence is TGTGCCAGTAGTGACGGAGGGACGGTCAACACCGGGGAGCTGTTTTTT.

CDR3 DNA sequence: TGCAGCGTGGGATCCGGGACTGGGAATAGAGGAGCTTTCTTT. Protein sequence: CSVGSGTGNRGAFF. This chain links TRBV29-1 with TRBJ1-1, with a tentative D call TRBD1 (5 bases). Germline V gene sequence: CDR1 SQVTM, CDR2 ANQGSEA. The CDR3 is 14 amino acids. Trimming shortened V by 6 bases and J by 10 bases, and 24 bases separated the two germline ends.

There are a few counts of this clone. V and J are TRBV7-2 and TRBJ2-7; 11 bases line up with TRBD2. Per germline, CDR1 SGHTA and CDR2 FQGNSA. With V trimmed by 5 bases and J by 3 bases, 6 bases remained unmatched. This CDR3 is built from 15 residues. The CDR3 bases are TGTGCCAGCAGCATAAGTAGCGGGGGGGGCTACGAGCAGTACTTC. It translates to CASSISSGGGYEQYF.

This clone has just a few counts. This chain links TRBV5-1 with TRBJ2-5; 9 bases fit TRBD1. V shed 6 bases and J 11 bases; nucleotides not matched to a gene: 14. CDR1 is SGHRS, CDR2 YFSETQ, per germline. This CDR3 contains 14 residues. CDR3 sequence (DNA): TGCGCCAGCACAAGGACAGGGGATCGAGAGGAGCAGTACTTC. The encoded protein is CASTRTGDREEQYF.

The V and J genes are TRBV7-2 and TRBJ2-7; a possible D gene is TRBD1 (6 bases). V lost 4 bases and J lost 2, with 15 bases in between. The germline CDR1 and CDR2 sequences are SGHTA and FQGNSA. This CDR3 is 15 amino acids long. The CDR3 spells CASSSRRQAPYEQYF. DNA for the CDR3: TGTGCCAGCAGCTCAAGACGACAGGCCCCCTACGAGCAGTACTTC.

This clone showed up just a few times. This chain links TRBV11-3 with TRBJ2-3; TRBD2 is a possible D gene (5 bases). The CDR3 consists of 13 residues. Looked up from germline, CDR1 is SGHNT and CDR2 is YENEEA. V was pared by 5 bases and J by 4 bases, with 10 bases between. The CDR3 region has the DNA TGTGCCAGCAGCGCCGAGGGCCCAGATACGCAGTATTTT. It specifies CASSAEGPDTQYF.

The rearrangement links TRBV29-1 to TRBJ2-3, with TRBD2 as a possible D gene (6 bases). The germline V gene encodes CDR1 SQVTM and CDR2 ANQGSEA. The CDR3 length is 13 residues. Trimming shortened V by 3 bases and J by 3 bases, and 10 bases separated the two germline ends. The CDR3 DNA reads TGCAGCGTTGATGGAGGGAGGACAGATACGCAGTATTTT. Translating it yields CSVDGGRTDTQYF.

The chain employs TRBV7-2 and TRBJ2-1; TRBD1 aligns across 10 bases. The V and J ends lost 6 bases and 15 bases, in that order; junction bases with no gene match: 11. The CDR3 runs 13 residues. From germline, CDR1 is SGHTA and CDR2 FQGNSA. The CDR3 loop reads CASSFDPGQGWFF. The CDR3 nucleotides are TGTGCCAGCAGTTTTGACCCGGGACAGGGGTGGTTCTTC.